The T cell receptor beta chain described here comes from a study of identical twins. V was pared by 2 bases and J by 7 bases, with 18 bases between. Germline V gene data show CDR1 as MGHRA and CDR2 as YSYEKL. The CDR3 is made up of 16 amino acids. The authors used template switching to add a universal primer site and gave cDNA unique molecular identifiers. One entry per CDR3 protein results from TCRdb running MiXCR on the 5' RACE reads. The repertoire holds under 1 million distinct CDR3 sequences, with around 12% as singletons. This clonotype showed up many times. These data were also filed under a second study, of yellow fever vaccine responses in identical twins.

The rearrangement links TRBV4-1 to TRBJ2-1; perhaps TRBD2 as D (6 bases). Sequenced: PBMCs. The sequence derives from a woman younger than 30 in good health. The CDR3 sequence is CASSQSDRLGGNEQFF. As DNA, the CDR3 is TGCGCCAGCAGCCAATCGGACCGCCTTGGAGGGAATGAGCAGTTCTTC.